These T cell receptor beta chains were read from a single sample in a study of patients and donors after allogeneic stem cell transplantation. TCRdb re-analysed the RT-PCR reads in MiXCR, keeping a single row per CDR3 protein. The profile covers roughly 190,000 distinct CDR3 sequences, with less than 45% appearing a single time and about 35% taken by the ten largest. The specimen sequenced was blood, either unsorted or a sorted T cell fraction (not recorded which). Receptors were obtained from a human donor who was either an allogeneic HSCT recipient or a stem cell or donor lymphocyte infusion donor (not recorded which). It is not recorded whose cells these are; they may come from a transplant donor. Both conserved end residues are trimmed from each CDR3. A D gene is named only where the DNA matches it firmly.

D | J | V | CDR3
TRBD2 | TRBJ2-1 | TRBV27 | ASSHPQTSGRMSNEQF
TRBD1 | TRBJ1-4 | TRBV29-1 | SVGTGPAEKLF
TRBD1 | TRBJ2-7 | TRBV30 | AWSPPRDSGPGQY
TRBD1 | TRBJ2-7 | TRBV29-1 | SVAGTGAYEQY
- | TRBJ2-1 | TRBV9 | ASSALIGFYNEQF
- | TRBJ1-1 | TRBV19 | ASERNTEAF
- | TRBJ2-3 | TRBV29-1 | SVLYTDTQY
- | TRBJ2-7 | TRBV7-9 | ASSLVLAGADEQY
TRBD1 | TRBJ1-2 | TRBV12-3/TRBV12-4 | ASSLARQGSNYGYT
TRBD1 | TRBJ1-5 | TRBV12-3/TRBV12-4 | ASKYRGIYQPQH
- | TRBJ1-4 | TRBV2 | ASSPRQEGNEKLF
TRBD2 | TRBJ2-1 | TRBV4-2 | ASSQDPGTTPYNEQF
- | TRBJ1-5 | TRBV3-1 | ASSHYRDDLQPQH